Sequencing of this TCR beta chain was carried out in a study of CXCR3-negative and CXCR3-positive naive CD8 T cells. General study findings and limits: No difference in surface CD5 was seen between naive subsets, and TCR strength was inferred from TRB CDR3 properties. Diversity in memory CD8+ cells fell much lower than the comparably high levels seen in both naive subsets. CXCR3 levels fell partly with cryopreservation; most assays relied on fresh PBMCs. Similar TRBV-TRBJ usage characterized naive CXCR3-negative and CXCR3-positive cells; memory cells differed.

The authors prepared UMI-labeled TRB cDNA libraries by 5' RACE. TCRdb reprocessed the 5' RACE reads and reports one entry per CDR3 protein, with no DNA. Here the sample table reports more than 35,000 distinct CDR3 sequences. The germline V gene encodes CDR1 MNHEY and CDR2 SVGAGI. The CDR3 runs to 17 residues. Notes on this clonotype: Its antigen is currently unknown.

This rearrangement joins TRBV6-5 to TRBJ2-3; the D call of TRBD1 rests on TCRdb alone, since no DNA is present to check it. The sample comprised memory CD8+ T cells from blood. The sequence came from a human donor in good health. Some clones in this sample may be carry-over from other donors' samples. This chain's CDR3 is CASSSPGQGGGPDTQYF.